This record concerns one TCR beta chain sequence. The target antigen is unknown. TCRdb's copy holds only in-frame clones and misses some; the assay was immunoSEQ multiplex PCR. The sample holds tens of thousands of clones; less than 95% are singletons and the top ten take around 0.34%. This CDR3 has 15 amino acids. The V gene's germline CDR1 is MNHNS and CDR2 SASEGT. Trimming removed 5 bases from V and 4 bases from J; junction bases left unmatched: 4. This entry belongs to a study of OX40 agonist ivuxolimab in advanced cancers. The overall study: Patients in dose escalation had liver, melanoma, kidney or head and neck cancers. In three patients, partial responses were observed, one with hepatocellular carcinoma and two with cutaneous melanoma.

Overall study results and limits: At 0.1 to 3.0 mg/kg, clonal expansion of CD4+ and CD8+ blood T cells had occurred by week 6.

This sequence joins TRBV6-1 and TRBJ2-1; 11 nucleotides line up with TRBD2. This sequence originates from an adult with an advanced solid tumor such as melanoma, head and neck, liver or kidney cancer. The material was CD4+ or CD8+ T cells sorted from blood, obtained in a trial of the OX40 agonist ivuxolimab. The CDR3: CASSIAGGFYNEQFF. The CDR3 DNA follows: TGTGCCAGCAGTATAGCGGGGGGGTTTTACAATGAGCAGTTCTTC.